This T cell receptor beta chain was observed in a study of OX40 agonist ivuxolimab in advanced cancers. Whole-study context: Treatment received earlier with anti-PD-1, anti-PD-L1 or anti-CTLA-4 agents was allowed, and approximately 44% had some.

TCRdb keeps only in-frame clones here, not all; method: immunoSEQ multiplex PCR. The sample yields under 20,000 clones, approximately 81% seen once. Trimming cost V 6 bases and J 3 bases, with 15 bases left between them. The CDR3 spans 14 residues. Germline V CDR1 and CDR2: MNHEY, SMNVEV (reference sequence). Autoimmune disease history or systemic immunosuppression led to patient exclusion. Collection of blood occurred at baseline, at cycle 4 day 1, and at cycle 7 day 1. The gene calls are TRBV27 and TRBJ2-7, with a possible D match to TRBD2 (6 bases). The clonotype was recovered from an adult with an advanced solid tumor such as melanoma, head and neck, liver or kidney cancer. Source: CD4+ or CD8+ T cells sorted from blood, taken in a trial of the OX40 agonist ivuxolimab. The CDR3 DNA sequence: TGTGCCAGCAGAATCTCGGGGGATAACTACGAGCAGTACTTC. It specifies CASRISGDNYEQYF.